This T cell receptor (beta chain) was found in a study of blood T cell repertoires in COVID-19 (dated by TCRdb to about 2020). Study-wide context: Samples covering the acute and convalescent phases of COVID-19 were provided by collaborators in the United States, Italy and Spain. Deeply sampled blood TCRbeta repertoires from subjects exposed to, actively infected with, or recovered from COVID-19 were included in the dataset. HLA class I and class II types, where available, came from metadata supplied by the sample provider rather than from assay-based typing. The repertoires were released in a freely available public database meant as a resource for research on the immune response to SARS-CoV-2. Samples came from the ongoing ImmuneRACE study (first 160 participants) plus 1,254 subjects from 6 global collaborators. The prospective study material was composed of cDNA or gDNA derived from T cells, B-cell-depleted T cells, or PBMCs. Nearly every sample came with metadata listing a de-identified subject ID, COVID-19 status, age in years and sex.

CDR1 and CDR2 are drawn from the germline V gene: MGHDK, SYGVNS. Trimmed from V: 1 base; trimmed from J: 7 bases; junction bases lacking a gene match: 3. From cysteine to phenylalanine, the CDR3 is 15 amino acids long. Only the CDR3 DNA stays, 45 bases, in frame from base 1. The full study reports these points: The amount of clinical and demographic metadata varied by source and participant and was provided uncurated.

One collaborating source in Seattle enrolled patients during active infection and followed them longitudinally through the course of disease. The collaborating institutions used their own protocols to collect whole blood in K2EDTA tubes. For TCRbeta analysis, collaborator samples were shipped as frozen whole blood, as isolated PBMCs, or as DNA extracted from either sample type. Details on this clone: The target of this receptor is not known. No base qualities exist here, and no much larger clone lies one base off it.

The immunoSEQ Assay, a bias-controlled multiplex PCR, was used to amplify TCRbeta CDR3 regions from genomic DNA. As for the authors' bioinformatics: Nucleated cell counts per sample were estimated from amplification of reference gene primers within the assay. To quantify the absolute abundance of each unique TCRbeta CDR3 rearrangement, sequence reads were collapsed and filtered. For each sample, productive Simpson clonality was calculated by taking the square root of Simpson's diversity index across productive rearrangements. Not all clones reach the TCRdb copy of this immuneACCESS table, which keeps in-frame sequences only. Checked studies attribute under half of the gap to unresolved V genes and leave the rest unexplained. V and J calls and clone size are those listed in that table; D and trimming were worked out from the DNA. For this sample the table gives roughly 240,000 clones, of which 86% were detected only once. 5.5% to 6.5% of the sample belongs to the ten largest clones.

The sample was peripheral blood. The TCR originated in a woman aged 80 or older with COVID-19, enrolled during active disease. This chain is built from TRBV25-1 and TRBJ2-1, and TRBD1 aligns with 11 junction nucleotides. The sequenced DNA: TGTGCCAGCAGTGAATTTGGGGACAGGGGGAATGAGCAGTTCTTC. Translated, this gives CASSEFGDRGNEQFF. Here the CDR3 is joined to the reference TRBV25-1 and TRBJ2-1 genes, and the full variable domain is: EADIYQTPRYLVIGTGKKITLECSQTMGHDKMYWYQQDPGMELHLIHYSYGVNSTEKGDLSSESTVSRIRTEHFPLTLESARPSHTSQYLCASSEFGDRGNEQFFGPGTRLTVL.